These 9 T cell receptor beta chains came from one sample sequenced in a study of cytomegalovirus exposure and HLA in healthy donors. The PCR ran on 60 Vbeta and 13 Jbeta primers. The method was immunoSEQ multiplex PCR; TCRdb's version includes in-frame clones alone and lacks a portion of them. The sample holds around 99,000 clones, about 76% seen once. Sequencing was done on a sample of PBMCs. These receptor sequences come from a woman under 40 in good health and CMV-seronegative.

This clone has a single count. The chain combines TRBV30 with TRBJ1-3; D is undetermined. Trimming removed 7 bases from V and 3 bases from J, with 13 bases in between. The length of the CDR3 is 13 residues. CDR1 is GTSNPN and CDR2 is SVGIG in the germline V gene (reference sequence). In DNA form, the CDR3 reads TGTGCCTTGAACCTCGGAGGTGGAAACACCATATATTTT. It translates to CALNLGGGNTIYF.

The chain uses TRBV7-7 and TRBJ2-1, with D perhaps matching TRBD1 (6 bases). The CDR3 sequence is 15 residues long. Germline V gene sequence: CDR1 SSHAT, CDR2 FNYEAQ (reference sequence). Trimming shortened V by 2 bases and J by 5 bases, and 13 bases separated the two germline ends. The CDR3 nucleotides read TGTGCCAGCAGCTTACATCCCTCAGGGGACAATGAGCAGTTCTTC. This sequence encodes CASSLHPSGDNEQFF. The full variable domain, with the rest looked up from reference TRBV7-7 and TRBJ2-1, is GAGVSQSPRYKVTKRGQDVTLRCDPISSHATLYWYQQALGQGPEFLTYFNYEAQPDKSGLPSDRFSAERPEGSISTLTIQRTEQRDSAMYRCASSLHPSGDNEQFFGPGTRLTVL.

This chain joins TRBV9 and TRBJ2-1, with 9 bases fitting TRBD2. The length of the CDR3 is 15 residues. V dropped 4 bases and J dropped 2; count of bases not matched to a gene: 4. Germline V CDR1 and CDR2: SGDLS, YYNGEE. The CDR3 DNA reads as TGTGCCAGCAGCCCGACTAGCGGCACCTACAATGAGCAGTTCTTC. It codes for CASSPTSGTYNEQFF.

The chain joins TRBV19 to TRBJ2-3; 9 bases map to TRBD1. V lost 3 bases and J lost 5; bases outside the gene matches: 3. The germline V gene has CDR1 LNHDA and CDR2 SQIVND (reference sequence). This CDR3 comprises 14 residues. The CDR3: CASSMGQGRDTQYF. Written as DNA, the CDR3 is TGTGCCAGTAGTATGGGACAGGGACGAGATACGCAGTATTTT.

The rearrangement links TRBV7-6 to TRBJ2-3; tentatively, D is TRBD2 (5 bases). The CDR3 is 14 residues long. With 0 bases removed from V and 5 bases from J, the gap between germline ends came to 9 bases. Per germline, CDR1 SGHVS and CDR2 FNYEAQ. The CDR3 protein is CASSLASGVDTQYF. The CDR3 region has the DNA TGTGCCAGCAGCTTAGCCTCCGGGGTAGATACGCAGTATTTT.

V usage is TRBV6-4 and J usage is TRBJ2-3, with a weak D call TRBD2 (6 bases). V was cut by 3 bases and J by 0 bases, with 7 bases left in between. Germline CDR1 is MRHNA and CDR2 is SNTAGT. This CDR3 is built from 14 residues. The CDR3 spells CASSESGSTDTQYF. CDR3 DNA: TGTGCCAGCAGTGAAAGCGGGAGCACAGATACGCAGTATTTT.

The CDR3 region has the DNA TGCGCCAGCAGCCTCGGACTAGCGGGAGGGGGCTACGAGCAGTACTTC. Encoded protein: CASSLGLAGGGYEQYF. V usage is TRBV4-1 and J usage is TRBJ2-7; 15 bases line up with TRBD2. The V segment lost 4 bases and the J segment 3 bases; nucleotides outside the gene matches: 4. The CDR3 sequence is 16 residues long. Germline-derived CDR1 and CDR2 are MGHRA and YSYEKL.

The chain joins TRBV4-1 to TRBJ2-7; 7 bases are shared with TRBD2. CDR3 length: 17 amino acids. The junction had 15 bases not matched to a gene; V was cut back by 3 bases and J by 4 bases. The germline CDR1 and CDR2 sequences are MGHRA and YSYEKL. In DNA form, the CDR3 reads TGCGCCAGCAGCCAGCTCCTCGCCGGGGGGTCCGAGTACGAGCAGTACTTC. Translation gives CASSQLLAGGSEYEQYF.

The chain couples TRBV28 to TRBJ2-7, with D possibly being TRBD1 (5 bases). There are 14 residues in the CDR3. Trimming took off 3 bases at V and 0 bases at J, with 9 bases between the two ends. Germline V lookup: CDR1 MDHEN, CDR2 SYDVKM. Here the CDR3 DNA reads TGTGCCAGCAGTTTTAAGGGGAACTCCTACGAGCAGTACTTC. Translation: CASSFKGNSYEQYF.